Below are 11 T cell receptor beta chains sequenced from a single sample in a study of blood T cell repertoires in COVID-19. Clones were sequenced by immunoSEQ multiplex PCR, and TCRdb holds only the in-frame ones, with some missing. There are roughly 140,000 clones in the sample; about nine tenths occur only once, and about 2.1% lies in the top ten. Sequenced material: peripheral blood. The receptors shown here come from a human donor in a cohort sampled during active COVID-19.

This chain uses TRBV7-9 with TRBJ2-5; D remains ambiguous. Germline V gene sequence: CDR1 SEHNR, CDR2 FQNEAQ (reference sequence). Trimming took 4 bases from V and 4 from J, leaving 7 bases between them. The CDR3 is 12 residues long. The DNA for the CDR3 is TGTGCCAGCAGCTCCGTCGGAGAGACCCAGTACTTC. Amino acids: CASSSVGETQYF.

The rearrangement links TRBV7-3 to TRBJ1-2; tentatively, D is TRBD1 (6 bases). This CDR3 has 15 residues. V was shortened by 1 base and J by 4 bases, with 13 bases between the two germline ends. CDR1 is SGHTA, CDR2 FQGTGA, per germline. CDR3 sequence reads: CASSLMGDNFYGYTF. The CDR3 DNA is TGTGCCAGCAGCTTAATGGGGGACAATTTCTATGGCTACACCTTC.

This rearrangement joins TRBV4-3 to TRBJ2-1; TRBD2 agrees at 9 bases. Germline CDR1 reads LGHNA; CDR2 reads YSLEER. J gave up 4 bases and V 1 base, and 5 bases lay outside the gene matches. The CDR3 covers 16 residues. DNA of the CDR3: TGCGCCAGCAGCCAAGCCGGGACTAGCCTTTACAATGAGCAGTTCTTC. It codes for CASSQAGTSLYNEQFF.

The chain employs TRBV19 and TRBJ1-2; TRBD1 matches at 9 bases. Losses at the gene ends were 10 bases for V and 2 bases for J; bases not matched to a gene: 17. The CDR3 is made up of 17 amino acids. Germline CDR1 LNHDA, CDR2 SQIVND (reference sequence). CDR3: CATTHLGDRAENYGYTF. The DNA of the CDR3 is TGTGCCACCACCCACTTGGGGGACAGGGCCGAGAACTATGGCTACACCTTC.

V usage is TRBV24-1 and J usage is TRBJ2-1; 7 nucleotides line up with TRBD2. Looked up from germline, CDR1 is KGHDR and CDR2 is SFDVKD. This CDR3 contains 16 residues. Trimming removed 1 base from V and 8 bases from J; junction bases left unmatched: 10. The CDR3 reads CATSDFRGGSRDEQFF. CDR3 nucleotide sequence: TGTGCCACCAGTGATTTTCGGGGCGGGAGTAGGGATGAGCAGTTCTTC.

This clone was recorded a few times. The CDR3 reads CASSQERNKPQHF. The CDR3, as DNA: TGCGCCAGCAGCCAAGAGAGAAATAAGCCCCAGCATTTT. The chain recombines TRBV4-1 with TRBJ1-5, with D unresolved. There are 13 residues in the CDR3. Germline assignment: CDR1 MGHRA and CDR2 YSYEKL. Trimming took off 0 bases at V and 8 bases at J, with 8 bases between the two ends.

The chain joins TRBV7-2 to TRBJ1-1; 9 bases are shared with TRBD1. Germline-derived CDR1 and CDR2 are SGHTA and FQGNSA. Trimming cost V 2 bases and J 6 bases; bases outside gene matches: 10. The CDR3 is 16 residues long. The DNA of the CDR3 is TGTGCCAGCAGCTTAAACCCGAGCGACAGGGGGGCTGAAGCTTTCTTT. Protein product: CASSLNPSDRGAEAFF. The complete variable domain, with remaining parts taken from reference TRBV7-2 and TRBJ1-1, reads GAGVSQSPSNKVTEKGKDVELRCDPISGHTALYWYRQSLGQGLEFLIYFQGNSAPDKSGLPSDRFSAERTGGSVSTLTIQRTQQEDSAVYLCASSLNPSDRGAEAFFGQGTRLTVV.

The chain links TRBV7-9 to TRBJ2-6, with D unresolved. Germline CDR1 is SEHNR and CDR2 is FQNEAQ (reference sequence). This CDR3 comprises 13 residues. V lost 3 bases, J lost 8 bases, and 8 bases lay in between. The CDR3: CASSFLSTNVLTF. Here the CDR3 DNA reads TGTGCCAGCAGCTTCCTTAGTACCAACGTCCTGACTTTC.

This chain connects TRBV6-2 or TRBV6-3 to TRBJ1-4; 8 bases line up with TRBD1. Germline CDR1 and CDR2: MNHEY and SVGEGT. Losses at the gene ends were 6 bases for V and 7 bases for J; bases not matched to a gene: 7. The CDR3 length is 14 residues. The CDR3 DNA reads as TGTGCCAGCAGCTCAGGGGGCTTGATTGAAAAACTGTTTTTT. Protein sequence: CASSSGGLIEKLFF.

The J gene is TRBJ1-2, the V gene TRBV29-1, with 7 positions matching TRBD1. With V trimmed by 4 bases and J by 2 bases, 10 bases remained unmatched. The germline V gene has CDR1 SQVTM and CDR2 ANQGSEA. The CDR3 contains 15 residues. CDR3 sequence: CSVGGSAGGNYGYTF. The CDR3 nucleotides are TGCAGCGTTGGCGGGTCGGCAGGGGGAAACTATGGCTACACCTTC.

This clone was counted a single time. The chain recombines TRBV6-5 with TRBJ2-1; 8 bases are a match to TRBD2. V gave up 3 bases and J gave up 5 bases; unmatched junction bases: 3. Germline V gene lookup returns CDR1 MNHEY and CDR2 SVGAGI. The CDR3 has 14 amino acids. The CDR3 DNA reads TGTGCCAGCAGTTATGCGGGGGGAAACAATGAGCAGTTCTTC. Its protein product is CASSYAGGNNEQFF.